This T cell receptor (beta chain) derives from a study of Graves' ophthalmopathy and Graves' hyperthyroidism. Study-wide points: The model predicted ophthalmopathy progression with about 71% sensitivity and 72% to 85% specificity.

CDR3 length: 14 residues. V lost 5 bases and J lost 9; bases outside the gene matches: 10. Germline CDR1 SGHTA, CDR2 FQGTGA. Using RNA transcripts, the TCR beta CDR3 regions were amplified. Scientists carried out first-round RT-PCR using HTBI primers and then a second-round multiplex PCR. TCRdb fed the multiplex PCR reads into MiXCR, producing one record per CDR3 protein. This table holds 600,000 to 700,000 distinct CDR3 sequences, just over 40% found once. Turning to this clonotype: The antigen is undetermined.

Excluded: other autoimmune disease, uncontrolled infection, pregnancy or lactation. This receptor was identified in an adult man with Graves' ophthalmopathy. Sample: peripheral blood. The chain couples TRBV7-3 to TRBJ1-3; 7 nucleotides match TRBD1. Here the CDR3 DNA reads TGTGCCAGCAGCCCGGGACAGAATCCTGGCACCATATATTTT. This sequence encodes CASSPGQNPGTIYF. The variable domain in full, with the rest retrieved from reference TRBV7-3 and TRBJ1-3, is GAGVSQTPSNKVTEKGKYVELRCDPISGHTALYWYRQSLGQGPEFLIYFQGTGAADDSGLPNDRFFAVRPEGSVSTLKIQRTERGDSAVYLCASSPGQNPGTIYFGEGSWLTVV.